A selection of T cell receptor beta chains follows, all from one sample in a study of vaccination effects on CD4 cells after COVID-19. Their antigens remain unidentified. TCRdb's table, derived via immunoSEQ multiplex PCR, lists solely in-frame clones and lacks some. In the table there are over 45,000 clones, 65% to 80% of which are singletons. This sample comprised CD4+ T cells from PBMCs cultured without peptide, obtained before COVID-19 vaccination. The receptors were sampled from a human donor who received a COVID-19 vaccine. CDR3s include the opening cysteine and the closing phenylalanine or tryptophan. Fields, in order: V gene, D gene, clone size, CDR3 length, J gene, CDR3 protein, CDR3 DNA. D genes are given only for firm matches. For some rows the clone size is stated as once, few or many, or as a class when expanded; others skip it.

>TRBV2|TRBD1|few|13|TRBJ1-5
CASTTGARQPQHF
TGTGCCAGCACCACAGGGGCTCGTCAGCCCCAGCATTTT
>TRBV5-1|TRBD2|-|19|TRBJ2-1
CASSLEVSGGLSSYNEQFF
TGCGCCAGCAGCTTGGAGGTTAGCGGGGGGCTAAGCTCCTACAATGAGCAGTTCTTC
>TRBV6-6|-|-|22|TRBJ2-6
CASSPFTFSGQKGSSGANVLTF
TGTGCCAGCAGTCCTTTTACCTTCAGTGGGCAGAAAGGTTCCTCTGGGGCCAACGTCCTGACTTTC
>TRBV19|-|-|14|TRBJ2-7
CASSPTGTPREQYF
TGTGCCAGTAGCCCAACCGGGACTCCGCGTGAGCAGTACTTC
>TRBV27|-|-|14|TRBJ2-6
CASKPTLGANVLTF
TGTGCCAGCAAGCCGACCCTCGGGGCCAACGTCCTGACTTTC
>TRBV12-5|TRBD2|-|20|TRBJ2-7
CASGLSPTGTSGSGTYEQYF
TGTGCTAGTGGTTTGTCTCCCACCGGGACTAGCGGGAGCGGGACCTACGAGCAGTACTTC
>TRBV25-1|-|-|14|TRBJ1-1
CASSERGGNTEAFF
TGTGCCAGCAGTGAACGAGGAGGGAACACTGAAGCTTTCTTT
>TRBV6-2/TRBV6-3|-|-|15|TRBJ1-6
CASSYWKGASSPLHF
TGTGCCAGCAGTTACTGGAAAGGGGCGAGTTCACCCCTCCACTTT
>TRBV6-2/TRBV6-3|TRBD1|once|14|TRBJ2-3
CASSSWDRGDTQYF
TGTGCCAGCAGTTCCTGGGACAGGGGAGATACGCAGTATTTT
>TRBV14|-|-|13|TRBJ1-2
CASSPRLDYGYTF
TGTGCCAGCAGCCCTCGGCTCGATTATGGCTACACCTTC
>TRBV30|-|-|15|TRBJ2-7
CAWTRSGAEAYEQYF
TGTGCCTGGACCCGAAGTGGAGCGGAGGCCTACGAGCAGTACTTC
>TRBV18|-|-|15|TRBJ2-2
CASSPTGGFSGELFF
TGTGCCAGCTCACCAACCGGGGGCTTTTCCGGGGAGCTGTTTTTT
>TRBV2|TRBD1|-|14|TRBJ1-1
CARRDRGLSTEAFF
TGTGCCAGACGGGACAGGGGGCTAAGCACTGAAGCTTTCTTT
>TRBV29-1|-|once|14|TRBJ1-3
CSVVAWGSGNTIYF
TGCAGCGTTGTCGCTTGGGGGTCTGGAAACACCATATATTTT
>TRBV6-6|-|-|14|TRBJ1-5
CASTPGGSGQPQHF
TGTGCCAGCACCCCTGGGGGGAGTGGGCAGCCCCAGCATTTT
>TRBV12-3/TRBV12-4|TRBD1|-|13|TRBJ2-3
CASTRDRTDTQYF
TGTGCCAGCACCCGGGACAGGACAGATACGCAGTATTTT
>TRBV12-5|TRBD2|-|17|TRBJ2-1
CASGLVPGLAGGHEQFF
TGTGCTAGTGGTTTGGTCCCGGGACTAGCGGGGGGGCATGAGCAGTTCTTC
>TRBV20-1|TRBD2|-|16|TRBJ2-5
CSASSSSGAPQETQYF
TGCAGTGCTAGTTCATCTAGCGGGGCTCCTCAAGAGACCCAGTACTTC
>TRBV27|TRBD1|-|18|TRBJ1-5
CASSSLWTGGTSNQPQHF
TGTGCCAGCAGTTCCCTCTGGACAGGGGGCACGAGCAATCAGCCCCAGCATTTT
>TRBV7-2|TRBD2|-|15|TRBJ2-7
CASSPGLAGGREQYF
TGTGCCAGCAGCCCGGGACTAGCGGGGGGAAGGGAGCAGTACTTC
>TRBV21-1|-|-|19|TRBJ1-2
CASSIRSFTGAGEDAGYTF
TGTGCCAGCAGCATCCGAAGCTTCACAGGAGCAGGGGAGGATGCGGGCTACACCTTC
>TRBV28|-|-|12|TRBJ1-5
CASRSSNQPQHF
TGTGCCTCCCGGTCTAGCAATCAGCCCCAGCATTTT
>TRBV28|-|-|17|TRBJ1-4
CASIPRRGAPGGEKLFF
TGTGCCAGCATCCCCCGGCGCGGGGCCCCTGGCGGTGAAAAACTGTTTTTT
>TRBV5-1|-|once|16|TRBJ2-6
CASSFGGTAGANVLTF
TGCGCCAGCAGCTTTGGGGGGACGGCTGGGGCCAACGTCCTGACTTTC
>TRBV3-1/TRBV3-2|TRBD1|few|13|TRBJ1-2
CASSHGQGNGYTF
TGTGCCAGCAGCCACGGACAGGGAAATGGCTACACCTTC
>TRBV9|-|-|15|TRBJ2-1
CASSVGGFSYNEQFF
TGTGCCAGCAGCGTAGGGGGGTTCTCCTACAATGAGCAGTTCTTC
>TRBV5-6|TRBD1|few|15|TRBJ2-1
CASGKDRAGLNEQFF
TGTGCCAGCGGGAAGGACAGGGCGGGATTGAATGAGCAGTTCTTC
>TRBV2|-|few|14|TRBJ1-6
CASRAEGRGSPLHF
TGTGCCAGCCGGGCAGAGGGGAGAGGTTCACCCCTCCACTTT
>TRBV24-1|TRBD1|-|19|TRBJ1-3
CATREIRDRPSDSGNTIYF
TGTGCCACCAGGGAGATCCGGGACAGGCCTTCCGACTCTGGAAACACCATATATTTT
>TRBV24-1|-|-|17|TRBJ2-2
CARETPRIPPNTGELFF
TGTGCCAGAGAAACCCCCCGGATCCCTCCGAACACCGGGGAGCTGTTTTTT
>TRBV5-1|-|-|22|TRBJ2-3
CASSHPMGTGMASGSSTDTQYF
TGCGCCAGCAGCCACCCGATGGGGACAGGGATGGCTAGCGGGTCGAGCACAGATACGCAGTATTTT
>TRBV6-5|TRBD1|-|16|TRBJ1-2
CASSYSITQGAYGYTF
TGTGCCAGCAGTTACTCGATCACCCAGGGGGCCTATGGCTACACCTTC
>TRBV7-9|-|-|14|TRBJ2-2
CASSSGSLGGELFF
TGTGCCAGCAGCTCGGGGTCCCTCGGCGGGGAGCTGTTTTTT
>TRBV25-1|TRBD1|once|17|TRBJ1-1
CASSPLLGQGEGTEAFF
TGTGCCAGCAGTCCCTTGCTGGGACAGGGAGAGGGCACTGAAGCTTTCTTT
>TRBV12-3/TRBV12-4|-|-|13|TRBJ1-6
CASSPGMGTPLHF
TGTGCCAGCAGCCCAGGGATGGGAACACCCCTCCACTTT
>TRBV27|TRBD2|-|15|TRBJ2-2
CASSLTSGSGGELFF
TGTGCCAGCAGTCTGACTAGCGGGAGTGGCGGGGAGCTGTTTTTT
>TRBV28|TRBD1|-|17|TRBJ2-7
CASSLLLKGQGPYEQYF
TGTGCCAGCAGTTTATTGTTGAAAGGACAGGGACCCTACGAGCAGTACTTC
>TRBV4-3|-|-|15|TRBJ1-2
CASSQDAEVRYGYTF
TGCGCCAGCAGCCAAGATGCGGAAGTACGCTATGGCTACACCTTC
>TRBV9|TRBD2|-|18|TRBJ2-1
CASSEALGRGLSYNEQFF
TGTGCCAGCAGCGAGGCCCTGGGGCGGGGGTTGTCCTACAATGAGCAGTTCTTC
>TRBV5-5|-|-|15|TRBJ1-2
CASSHFRTAEYGYTF
TGTGCCAGCAGCCATTTTCGGACAGCCGAGTATGGCTACACCTTC
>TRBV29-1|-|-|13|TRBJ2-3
CSVEVTQGNTQYF
TGCAGCGTTGAGGTAACCCAGGGGAATACGCAGTATTTT
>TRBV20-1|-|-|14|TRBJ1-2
CSASMRGQDYGYTF
TGCAGTGCTAGTATGCGGGGCCAGGACTATGGCTACACCTTC
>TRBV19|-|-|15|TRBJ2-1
CASSISPRPYNEQFF
TGTGCCAGTAGTATATCCCCCCGGCCGTACAATGAGCAGTTCTTC
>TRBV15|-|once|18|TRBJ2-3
CATSRDHFRQGSTDTQYF
TGTGCCACCAGCAGAGACCATTTCAGGCAAGGGAGCACAGATACGCAGTATTTT
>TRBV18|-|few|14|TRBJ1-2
CASSPEGGLYGYTF
TGTGCCAGCTCACCGGAAGGGGGGCTCTATGGCTACACCTTC
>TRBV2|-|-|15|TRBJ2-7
CASSMTGKSSYEQYF
TGTGCCAGCAGTATGACGGGGAAAAGCTCCTACGAGCAGTACTTC
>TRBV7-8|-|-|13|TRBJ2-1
CASSLGLWDEQFF
TGTGCCAGCAGCTTAGGGCTGTGGGATGAGCAGTTCTTC
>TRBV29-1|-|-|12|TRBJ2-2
CSVAWYTGELFF
TGCAGCGTTGCTTGGTACACCGGGGAGCTGTTTTTT
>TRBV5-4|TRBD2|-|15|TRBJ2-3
CASSTRLARGDTQYF
TGTGCCAGCAGCACCCGACTAGCTCGAGGTGATACGCAGTATTTT